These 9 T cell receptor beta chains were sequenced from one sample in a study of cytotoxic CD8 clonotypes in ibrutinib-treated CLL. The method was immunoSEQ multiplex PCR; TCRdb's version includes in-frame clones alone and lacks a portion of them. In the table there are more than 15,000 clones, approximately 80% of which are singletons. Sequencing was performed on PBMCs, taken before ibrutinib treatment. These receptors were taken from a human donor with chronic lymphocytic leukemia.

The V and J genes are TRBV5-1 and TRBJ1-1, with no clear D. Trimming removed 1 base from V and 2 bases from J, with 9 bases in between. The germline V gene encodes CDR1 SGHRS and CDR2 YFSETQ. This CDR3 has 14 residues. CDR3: CASSLTAQNTEAFF. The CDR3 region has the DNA TGCGCCAGCAGCTTGACAGCCCAAAACACTGAAGCTTTCTTT.

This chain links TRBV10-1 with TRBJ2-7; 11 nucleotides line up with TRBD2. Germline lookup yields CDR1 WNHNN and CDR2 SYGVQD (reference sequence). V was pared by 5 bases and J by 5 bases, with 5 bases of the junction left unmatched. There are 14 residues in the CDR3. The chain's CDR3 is CASSSGLAGNEQYF. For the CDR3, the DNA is TGCGCCAGCAGTTCCGGACTAGCGGGCAACGAGCAGTACTTC.

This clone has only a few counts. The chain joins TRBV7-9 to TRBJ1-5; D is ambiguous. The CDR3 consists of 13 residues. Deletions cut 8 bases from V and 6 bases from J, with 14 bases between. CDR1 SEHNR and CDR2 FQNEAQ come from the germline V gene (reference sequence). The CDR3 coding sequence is TGTGCCAGCGGTCCCGAACAAGTTCAGCCCCAGCATTTT. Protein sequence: CASGPEQVQPQHF.

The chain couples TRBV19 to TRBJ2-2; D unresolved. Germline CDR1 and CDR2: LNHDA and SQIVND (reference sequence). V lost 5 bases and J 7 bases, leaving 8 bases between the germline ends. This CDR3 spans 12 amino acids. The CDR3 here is CASSLGHGELFF. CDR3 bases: TGTGCCAGTAGTCTCGGGCACGGGGAGCTGTTTTTT.

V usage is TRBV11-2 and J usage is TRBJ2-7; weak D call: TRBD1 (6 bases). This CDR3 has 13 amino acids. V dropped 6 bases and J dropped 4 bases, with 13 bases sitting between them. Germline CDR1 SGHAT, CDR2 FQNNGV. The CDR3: CASRETGKYEQYF. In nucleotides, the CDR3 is TGTGCCAGCAGGGAGACAGGAAAGTACGAGCAGTACTTC.

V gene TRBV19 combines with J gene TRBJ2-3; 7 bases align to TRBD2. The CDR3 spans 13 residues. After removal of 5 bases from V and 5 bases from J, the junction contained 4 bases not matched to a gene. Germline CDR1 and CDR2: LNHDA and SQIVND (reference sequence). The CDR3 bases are TGTGCCAGTAGTCTCTGGGGGGGAGATACGCAGTATTTT. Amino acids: CASSLWGGDTQYF.

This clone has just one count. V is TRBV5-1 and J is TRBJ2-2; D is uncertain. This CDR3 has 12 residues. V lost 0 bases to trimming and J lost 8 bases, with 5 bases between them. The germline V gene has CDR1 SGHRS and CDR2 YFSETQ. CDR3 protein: CASSLAEGELFF. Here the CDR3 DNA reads TGCGCCAGCAGCTTGGCCGAGGGGGAGCTGTTTTTT.

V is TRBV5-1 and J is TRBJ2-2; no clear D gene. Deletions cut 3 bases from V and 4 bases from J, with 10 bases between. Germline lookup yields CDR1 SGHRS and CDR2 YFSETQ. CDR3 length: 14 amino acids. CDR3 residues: CASSSLTGTGELFF. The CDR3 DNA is TGCGCCAGCAGCTCCCTGACTGGCACCGGGGAGCTGTTTTTT.

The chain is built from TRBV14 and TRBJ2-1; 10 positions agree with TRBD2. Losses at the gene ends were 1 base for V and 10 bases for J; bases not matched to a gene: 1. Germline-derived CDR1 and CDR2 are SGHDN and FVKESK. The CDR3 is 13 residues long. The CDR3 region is CASSQGSGREQFF. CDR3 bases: TGTGCCAGCAGCCAAGGTAGCGGGAGGGAGCAGTTCTTC. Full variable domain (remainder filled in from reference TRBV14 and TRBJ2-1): EAGVTQFPSHSVIEKGQTVTLRCDPISGHDNLYWYRRVMGKEIKFLLHFVKESKQDESGMPNNRFLAERTGGTYSTLKVQPAELEDSGVYFCASSQGSGREQFFGPGTRLTVL.